Below, 25 T cell receptor beta chains from the same sample are listed, as sequenced in a study of post-analysis software for immune sequencing data. These receptors have no identified antigens. TCR beta cDNA libraries included unique molecular identifiers. TCRdb independently ran MiXCR on the PCR reads; one entry per CDR3 protein. The sample yields about half a million distinct CDR3 sequences, around 36% seen once. Whole-study findings and limits: Controls had lower frequencies than patients of a handful of TRBV segments, which included TRBV5-6, TRBV5-1 and TRBV20-1.

Sequenced material: blood. The receptors derive from a girl under 18 with multiple sclerosis.

This chain links TRBV3-1 with TRBJ2-7, with TRBD1 matching over 11 bases. CDR1 is LGHDT, CDR2 YNNKEL, per germline (reference sequence). The CDR3 contains 14 residues. V lost 4 bases, J lost 6 bases, and 5 bases stayed unmatched. The CDR3 sequence: CASSPADRGREQYF. As DNA, the CDR3 is TGTGCCAGCAGCCCGGCGGACAGGGGGCGCGAGCAGTACTTC.

Written as DNA, the CDR3 is TGCGCCAGCAGCCAAGAAGGACAGGTGAACACTGAAGCTTTCTTT. Amino acid sequence: CASSQEGQVNTEAFF. The chain joins TRBV4-1 to TRBJ1-1, with 7 nucleotides matching TRBD1. With 0 bases clipped from V and 0 bases from J, the junction kept 1 base outside the gene matches. Per the germline V gene, CDR1 is MGHRA and CDR2 is YSYEKL. The CDR3 is 15 residues long.

The chain links TRBV7-9 to TRBJ1-1, with D possibly TRBD1 on 6 matching bases. Germline values: CDR1 SEHNR, CDR2 FQNEAQ (reference sequence). CDR3 length equals 13 residues. The ends were cut back, 5 bases at V and 5 bases at J, with 12 bases in the middle. In DNA, the CDR3 is TGTGCCAGCAGCGTCAGAGGGGGAACTGAAGCTTTCTTT. The encoded protein is CASSVRGGTEAFF.

This clonotype was detected a few times. The V and J genes are TRBV6-1 and TRBJ2-6; D ambiguous. This CDR3 is 19 amino acids long. The V and J ends lost 0 bases and 0 bases respectively, with 15 bases between them. CDR1 and CDR2 (germline): MNHNS, SASEGT. The CDR3: CASSEALGWAPSGANVLTF. The CDR3 DNA follows: TGTGCCAGCAGTGAAGCGCTAGGGTGGGCACCCTCTGGGGCCAACGTCCTGACTTTC.

The chain has TRBV6-2 or TRBV6-3 and TRBJ2-1; TRBD1 aligns across 7 bases. Germline CDR1 MNHEY, CDR2 SVGEGT. The J segment lost 5 bases and the V segment lost 6 bases, leaving 10 bases of the junction unmatched. The CDR3 runs to 15 residues. The CDR3 sequence: CASSQGQSRHNEQFF. The CDR3 region has the DNA TGTGCCAGCAGCCAGGGACAGTCTCGCCACAATGAGCAGTTCTTC.

The gene calls are TRBV5-6 and TRBJ2-5; tentative D call: TRBD2 (6 bases). There are 16 residues in the CDR3. V was cut by 0 bases and J by 4 bases, with 16 bases left in between. The germline CDR1 and CDR2 sequences are SGHDT and YYEEEE. CDR3 sequence reads: CASSLAKRRRGETQYF. CDR3 nucleotides: TGTGCCAGCAGCTTGGCCAAGCGAAGGCGGGGAGAGACCCAGTACTTC.

This clonotype was detected many times. The chain has TRBV3-1 and TRBJ2-7, with D uncertain. Germline V gene sequence: CDR1 LGHDT, CDR2 YNNKEL (reference sequence). This CDR3 contains 15 residues. With 0 bases removed from V and 2 bases from J, the gap between germline ends came to 11 bases. In DNA, the CDR3 is TGTGCCAGCAGCCAAGAGCCCGTGAACCCCTACGAGCAGTACTTC. Amino acid sequence: CASSQEPVNPYEQYF.

The chain is built from TRBV19 and TRBJ2-1; the D is unclear. CDR3 length equals 13 residues. V lost 11 bases, J lost 7 bases, and 18 bases lay in between. The germline CDR1 and CDR2 sequences are LNHDA and SQIVND (reference sequence). Here the CDR3 reads CAARTAGTNEQFF. DNA for the CDR3: TGTGCCGCCAGAACCGCAGGTACAAATGAGCAGTTCTTC.

CDR3 bases: TGTGCCAGCTCTTCCCTGGTCGGAACTAACTATGGCTACACCTTC. It translates to CASSSLVGTNYGYTF. The J gene is TRBJ1-2, the V gene TRBV5-8, with D unresolved. Trimming stripped 7 bases from V and 0 bases from J, with 16 bases between. Germline CDR1 reads SGHTS; CDR2 reads YDEGEE. The CDR3 spans 15 residues.

The chain recombines TRBV7-6 with TRBJ2-7, with TRBD2 matching 12 bases. V gave up 5 bases and J gave up 7 bases; unmatched junction bases: 6. The CDR3 totals 14 residues. The germline V gene has CDR1 SGHVS and CDR2 FNYEAQ. CDR3 sequence reads: CASSRTSGAHEQYF. In DNA, the CDR3 is TGTGCCAGCAGCCGGACTAGCGGGGCCCATGAGCAGTACTTC.

This rearrangement joins TRBV6-5 to TRBJ2-1; 7 bases fit TRBD2. This CDR3 has 13 residues. Germline CDR1 reads MNHEY; CDR2 reads SVGAGI. V lost 8 bases to trimming and J lost 6 bases; unmatched junction nucleotides: 7. CDR3: CASHTRGFNEQFF. In nucleotides, the CDR3 is TGTGCCAGCCATACGCGGGGGTTCAATGAGCAGTTCTTC.

The chain carries TRBV12-5 and TRBJ2-5; TRBD2 agrees at 11 bases. Per germline, CDR1 LGHNT and CDR2 FRNRAP. The trim removed 3 bases at V and 5 bases at J, leaving 8 bases unmatched. The CDR3 covers 16 residues. The DNA for the CDR3 is TGTGCTAGTGGTTTATCAACTAGCGGGGGTAGGGAGACCCAGTACTTC. Amino acids: CASGLSTSGGRETQYF.

V gene TRBV5-1 combines with J gene TRBJ2-3; a weak D match, TRBD1 (5 bases). The CDR3 runs to 14 residues. V was pared by 0 bases and J by 4 bases, with 9 bases between. Germline V gene lookup returns CDR1 SGHRS and CDR2 YFSETQ. This chain's CDR3 is CASSLDQGSDTQYF. As DNA, the CDR3 is TGCGCCAGCAGCTTGGATCAGGGTTCAGATACGCAGTATTTT.

In DNA form, the CDR3 reads TGTGCCACCAGCAGAGCAGGGGCTCACGGCTACACCTTC. This codes for CATSRAGAHGYTF. The rearrangement joins TRBV15 to TRBJ1-2; TRBD1 might be the D (6 bases). The CDR3 is 13 amino acids. Trimming removed 1 base at V and 8 bases at J, with 11 bases between. In germline, CDR1 is LNHNV, CDR2 YYDKDF (reference sequence).

CDR3 sequence: CASSGFGGGVSEQFF. The CDR3, as DNA: TGCGCCAGCAGTGGCTTCGGCGGGGGGGTTTCTGAGCAGTTCTTC. The chain couples TRBV10-2 to TRBJ2-1; 9 bases are a match to TRBD2. CDR3 length: 15 residues. The germline V gene encodes CDR1 WSHSY and CDR2 SAAADI. With V trimmed by 4 bases and J by 9 bases, 10 bases remained unmatched.

In its sample, this clonotype was seen many times. The chain is built from TRBV12-3 or TRBV12-4 and TRBJ2-1; D remains unclear. This CDR3 spans 13 amino acids. Trimming removed 4 bases from V and 8 bases from J, with 12 bases in between. CDR3 region: CASSWASNDEQFF. CDR3 DNA sequence: TGTGCCAGCAGTTGGGCTAGTAACGATGAGCAGTTCTTC.

This clonotype was detected only a few times. The rearrangement uses TRBV7-8 and TRBJ2-1; perhaps TRBD2 as D (6 bases). The germline V gene encodes CDR1 SGHVS and CDR2 FQNEAQ. Trimming took 1 base from V and 8 from J, leaving 12 bases between them. The CDR3 loop spans 14 amino acids. The CDR3 DNA is TGTGCCAGCAGCTTAGAGTTTGGCGGGGATGAGCAGTTCTTC. Translated, it gives CASSLEFGGDEQFF.

In this sample, this clonotype turned up a few times. The chain links TRBV3-1 to TRBJ1-6; D call uncertain. Trimming removed 2 bases from V and 6 bases from J, with 14 bases in between. The germline V gene has CDR1 LGHDT and CDR2 YNNKEL (reference sequence). The CDR3 length is 16 residues. The CDR3 DNA is TGTGCCAGCAGCCAACCGTCGGACGGTAGTAATTCACCCCTCCACTTT. Its protein is CASSQPSDGSNSPLHF.

CDR3 loop: CSARPGQGETQYF. CDR3 nucleotides: TGCAGTGCTAGACCCGGACAGGGGGAGACCCAGTACTTC. This sequence joins TRBV20-1 and TRBJ2-5, with 9 bases that match TRBD1. V shed 2 bases, J shed 5 bases, and the junction held 3 bases outside the gene matches. The germline CDR1 and CDR2 sequences are DFQATT and SNEGSKA (reference sequence). The CDR3 contains 13 residues.

The V gene is TRBV7-9, the J gene TRBJ2-1; D is unresolved. Germline V gene data show CDR1 as SEHNR and CDR2 as FQNEAQ (reference sequence). Trimming cost V 1 base and J 4 bases, with 14 bases left between them. CDR3 length equals 16 residues. The CDR3 nucleotides are TGTGCCAGCAGCTTAGTAGTGGGCCACCAGTACAATGAGCAGTTCTTC. Translation gives CASSLVVGHQYNEQFF.

The chain couples TRBV2 to TRBJ1-2; no clear D. Germline assignment: CDR1 SNHLY and CDR2 FYNNEI. This CDR3 region has 14 residues. The V and J ends lost 4 bases and 9 bases respectively, with 18 bases between them. The CDR3 DNA sequence: TGTGCCAGCAGTGCCGCCAGGAGCGGTCAGCGCTACACCTTC. Residues: CASSAARSGQRYTF.

The genes are TRBV10-3 and TRBJ1-1; D is uncertain. The CDR3 spans 16 residues. Germline assignment: CDR1 ENHRY and CDR2 SYGVKD. V dropped 0 bases and J dropped 2 bases, with 13 bases sitting between them. In DNA, the CDR3 is TGTGCCATCAGTGAGTCCGTGATAGGACCCAACACTGAAGCTTTCTTT. This sequence encodes CAISESVIGPNTEAFF.

The V gene is TRBV7-8, the J gene TRBJ2-7, with D perhaps TRBD2 (6 bases). Deletions cut 5 bases from V and 2 bases from J, with 19 bases between. Germline-derived CDR1 and CDR2 are SGHVS and FQNEAQ. The CDR3 consists of 16 residues. In DNA form, the CDR3 reads TGTGCCAGCAGCCCCTTAGGTGGGGGGTCCGCCTACGAGCAGTACTTC. As protein: CASSPLGGGSAYEQYF. Full variable domain (remainder filled in from reference TRBV7-8 and TRBJ2-7): GAGVSQSPRYKVAKRGQDVALRCDPISGHVSLFWYQQALGQGPEFLTYFQNEAQLDKSGLPSDRFFAERPEGSVSTLKIQRTQQEDSAVYLCASSPLGGGSAYEQYFGPGTRLTVT.

The chain links TRBV20-1 to TRBJ2-7, with a tentative D call TRBD2 (5 bases). The CDR3 is made up of 12 amino acids. V was pared by 2 bases and J by 4 bases, with 9 bases between. Germline V CDR1 and CDR2: DFQATT, SNEGSKA (reference sequence). The CDR3, as DNA: TGCAGTGCTAGACCAGGAGGATACGAGCAGTACTTC. Encoded protein: CSARPGGYEQYF.

In this sample, this clonotype turned up a few times. V is TRBV6-5 and J is TRBJ2-1; the match to TRBD1 covers 12 bases. V lost 4 bases and J lost 8; bases outside the gene matches: 18. Germline V lookup: CDR1 MNHEY, CDR2 SVGAGI. The CDR3 has 19 amino acids. This CDR3 is CASSSLSPGTGGNKDEQFF. The CDR3 bases are TGTGCCAGCAGTTCCCTTTCTCCCGGGACAGGGGGCAACAAGGATGAGCAGTTCTTC.